A selection of T cell receptor beta chains follows, all from one sample in a study of cytomegalovirus exposure and HLA in healthy donors. Some clones are missing from TCRdb's copy, which holds only in-frame ones; the method was immunoSEQ multiplex PCR. The sample has 150,000 to 180,000 clones, 80% seen once. Input material: PBMCs. These receptors were taken from a man aged 25-45 years in good health and CMV-seropositive. The CDR3 runs from the conserved cysteine through the conserved F or W. D genes are given only for firm matches. Clone size is shown for a subset of rows, as once, few, many or a class of expanded clone.

clone size	D gene	J gene	V gene	CDR3 DNA	CDR3 protein
NA	NA	TRBJ2-7	TRBV18	TGTGCCAGCTCACCTCGGGACATAGCCTACGAGCAGTACTTC	CASSPRDIAYEQYF
NA	NA	TRBJ1-5	TRBV27	TGTGCCAGCTCACAGGGACGGGATAATCAGCCCCAGCATTTT	CASSQGRDNQPQHF
once	NA	TRBJ1-1	TRBV7-9	TGTTCCAGCGGTAACTCCCAAATGTCTCGGGAACAGATGGCTGAAGCTTTCTTT	CSSGNSQMSREQMAEAFF
NA	NA	TRBJ1-5	TRBV4-1	TGCGCCAGCAGCCAAGAAGGGGTGGGGGCGCCAGGCCAGCCCCAGCATTTT	CASSQEGVGAPGQPQHF
once	NA	TRBJ2-1	TRBV7-2	TGTGCCAGCAGCCCTCAAGGGGGGGGTGAGCAGTTCTTC	CASSPQGGGEQFF
NA	NA	TRBJ2-3	TRBV5-4	TGTGCCAGCAGCCCCGGGACACCAGGACGCACAGATACGCAGTATTTT	CASSPGTPGRTDTQYF
NA	NA	TRBJ2-1	TRBV20-1	TGCAGTGCTAGCAGAAATGAGCAGTTCTTC	CSASRNEQFF
NA	TRBD2	TRBJ2-1	TRBV11-1	TGTGCCAGCAGCTTAGGGGAAGGATTACTAGCGGAAACCTACAATGAGCAGTTCTTC	CASSLGEGLLAETYNEQFF
NA	NA	TRBJ1-1	TRBV14	TGTGCCAGCAGCCAAGCGAGAATTACCCCTGAAGCTTTCTTT	CASSQARITPEAFF
NA	TRBD2	TRBJ2-3	TRBV10-3	TGTGCCATCAGTGAAGGGCGGGAGGTAATGGATACGCAGTATTTT	CAISEGREVMDTQYF
NA	TRBD1	TRBJ1-1	TRBV5-1	TGCGCCAGCAATTACCAGGGGGGGAACACTGAAGCTTTCTTT	CASNYQGGNTEAFF
NA	NA	TRBJ1-1	TRBV5-5	TGTGCCAGCAGCTTGAGTAGTTTGAACACTGAAGCTTTCTTT	CASSLSSLNTEAFF
NA	TRBD1	TRBJ2-5	TRBV2	TGTGCCAGGGACAGGGGAGGCGAGACCCAGTACTTC	CARDRGGETQYF
NA	TRBD2	TRBJ2-3	TRBV11-2	TGTGCCAGCAGCCAACCGGGACTAGCGGGGACAGATACGCAGTATTTT	CASSQPGLAGTDTQYF
NA	NA	TRBJ2-7	TRBV18	TGTGCCAGCTCACCATCTTCCCGGACTGGGACCTACGAGCAGTACTTC	CASSPSSRTGTYEQYF
NA	TRBD1	TRBJ1-2	TRBV6-5	TGTGCCAGCACTGGGGACAGAATTTATGGCTACACCTTC	CASTGDRIYGYTF
NA	NA	TRBJ2-7	TRBV28	TGTGCCAGCAGTTCCCCTTCGAGTGCCGAGCAGTACTTC	CASSSPSSAEQYF
few	NA	TRBJ1-5	TRBV12-5	TGTGCTAGCCTTGTGAATCAGCCCCAGCATTTT	CASLVNQPQHF
NA	TRBD2	TRBJ2-7	TRBV28	TGTGCCAGCAGCTCCTCAGCGGGAGAGTCCTACGAGCAGTACTTC	CASSSSAGESYEQYF
few	NA	TRBJ2-3	TRBV7-2	TGTGCCAGCAGCCGAGCGGGTGGAGGGAGTGGCGTAGATACGCAGTATTTT	CASSRAGGGSGVDTQYF
NA	TRBD2	TRBJ2-3	TRBV7-9	TGTTCCAGCAGTCCTAGCGGTAGCACAGATACGCAGTATTTT	CSSSPSGSTDTQYF
NA	TRBD2	TRBJ2-3	TRBV29-1	TGCAGCGTTGAAGATGACGGGACTAGCGTTAGCACAGATACGCAGTATTTT	CSVEDDGTSVSTDTQYF
NA	NA	TRBJ2-7	TRBV10-1	TGCGCCAGCAGTGATGATCGCGGCTACGAGCAGTACTTC	CASSDDRGYEQYF
NA	TRBD2	TRBJ2-5	TRBV6-6	TGTGCCAGCAGTGGGGCCGGGACTAGGTCGGAGACCCAGTACTTC	CASSGAGTRSETQYF
NA	NA	TRBJ1-2	TRBV7-3	TGTGCCAGCAGTCAGGGACAAAACTATGGCTACACCTTC	CASSQGQNYGYTF
few	NA	TRBJ1-5	TRBV6-5	TGTGCCAGCACTAAAGCCGGGTTCAATCAGCCCCAGCATTTT	CASTKAGFNQPQHF
NA	NA	TRBJ1-5	TRBV19	TGTGCCAGTAGTATAGAATCTTATCAGCCCCAGCATTTT	CASSIESYQPQHF
NA	TRBD2	TRBJ2-1	TRBV30	TGTGCCTGGAGTGCCGGACTAGCGGGAGGGGCGGATGAGCAGTTCTTC	CAWSAGLAGGADEQFF
few	TRBD2	TRBJ2-5	TRBV9	TGTGCCAGCAGCGTAGATGGTAGCGGGAGAGGTGAGACCCAGTACTTC	CASSVDGSGRGETQYF
NA	TRBD2	TRBJ2-7	TRBV30	TGTGCCTGTAAGACTAGCGGGAGATACGAGCAGTACTTC	CACKTSGRYEQYF
NA	TRBD1	TRBJ2-3	TRBV7-2	TGTGCCAGCAGCCCCGAGACAGGGGGAGATACGCAGTATTTT	CASSPETGGDTQYF
NA	TRBD1	TRBJ1-1	TRBV4-1	TGCGCCAGCAGTCGAGGGGCTACCGGGACAGGGCTCACTGAAGCTTTCTTT	CASSRGATGTGLTEAFF
NA	NA	TRBJ2-1	TRBV13	TGTGCCGGCAGCTCCCCTGCCGATGGGCATCATGAGCAGTTCTTC	CAGSSPADGHHEQFF
NA	NA	TRBJ1-5	TRBV30	TGTGCCTGGAGTGTAGGCAGGGTAAATCAGCCCCAGCATTTT	CAWSVGRVNQPQHF
NA	TRBD2	TRBJ2-5	TRBV9	TGTGCCAGCAGCCCGGGACTATTAATCCAATTACAAGAGACCCAGTACTTC	CASSPGLLIQLQETQYF
few	TRBD1	TRBJ1-1	TRBV7-2	TGTGCCAGCAGCTTATTAGGGACAGGCACTTTCTTT	CASSLLGTGTFF
NA	NA	TRBJ2-1	TRBV5-1	TGCGCCAGCAGCTTGGAGTCTAGCGTCAATGAGCAGTTCTTC	CASSLESSVNEQFF
NA	NA	TRBJ1-1	TRBV7-3	TGTGCCAGCAGCTCTGGGGGCGCAACTGAAGCTTTCTTT	CASSSGGATEAFF
NA	TRBD1	TRBJ2-3	TRBV5-4	TGTGCCAGCAGCCTTGGCCCGGGACAGGGCCCAGATACGCAGTATTTT	CASSLGPGQGPDTQYF
once	TRBD1	TRBJ1-4	TRBV9	TGTGCCAGCAGCGTAGCAGGGGGCGCTTATGAAAAACTGTTTTTT	CASSVAGGAYEKLFF
NA	TRBD1	TRBJ2-7	TRBV7-2	TGTGCCAGCAGCTTCGGGACAGGAACCTACGAGCAGTACTTC	CASSFGTGTYEQYF
NA	TRBD2	TRBJ2-7	TRBV5-1	TGCGCCAGCAGCTTGTGGGGGTGGGACGCACCGGGACTAGGGAACGAGCAGTACTTC	CASSLWGWDAPGLGNEQYF
NA	TRBD1	TRBJ2-5	TRBV28	TGTGCCAGCAGTCCATCATCCCGGGACAGGGGTACAGAGACCCAGTACTTC	CASSPSSRDRGTETQYF
NA	TRBD1	TRBJ1-2	TRBV28	TGTGCCAGCAGTTTTTTACAGGGGGTCGGCTATGGCTACACCTTC	CASSFLQGVGYGYTF
NA	TRBD1	TRBJ2-3	TRBV4-2	TGTGCCAGCAGCCGGGACAGTCATAGCACAGATACGCAGTATTTT	CASSRDSHSTDTQYF